These T cell receptor beta chains were read from a single sample in a study of T-cell reconstitution after alpha-beta-depleted transplantation in children. Using its own MiXCR run on the PCR reads, TCRdb lists one record per CDR3 protein. The sample includes fewer than 750,000 distinct CDR3 sequences, about 21% of them seen just once. The specimen was PBMCs, mostly from graft donor cells, collected 360 days after TCRalphabeta/CD19-depleted stem cell transplant. These receptors were taken from a boy in the first two years of life who had a stem cell transplant for acute myeloid leukemia, so the T cells may come from the graft donor. Both conserved end residues are trimmed from each CDR3.

v_call cdr3_aa
TRBV20-1 SALTGAMNTEAF
TRBV20-1 SAAGGANTGELF
TRBV20-1 SARNSWDYNEQF
TRBV20-1 SARDVTGVGTDTQY
TRBV6-1 ASNKRNGGVYNEQF
TRBV7-6 ASSPQGHSYEQY
TRBV20-1 SARLTGQKNTEAF
TRBV7-9 ASSSLSGARVYEQY
TRBV20-1 RAVGGGTSKAF
TRBV29-1 SSSSDRLTQYNEQF
TRBV20-1 SASEANTGELF
TRBV20-1 SGRRGDEQY
TRBV7-9 ASSLSPLGGTGDDNLKTQY
TRBV10-3 AISDSRSATEAF
TRBV15 ATSGTGNEQF
TRBV30 AWASFRGNTEAF